This TCR beta chain was found in a study of T-cell memory formation after mild COVID-19. Study-wide findings and caveats: Whether day 37 second-wave clones are SARS-CoV-2-specific was not confirmed.

Via MiXCR, TCRdb re-called the 5' RACE reads, giving one row per CDR3 protein. The sample has 350,000 to 500,000 distinct CDR3 sequences, 20% to 25% seen once. On this clonotype itself: Its specificity is unknown.

The V gene's germline CDR1 is LNHDA and CDR2 SQIVND (reference sequence). The CDR3 totals 14 residues. V lost 8 bases, J lost 4 bases, and 18 bases lay in between. Sequencing was performed on PBMCs or a T cell subset sorted from them (not recorded which). The clonotype was recovered from an adult woman who had mild COVID-19 (a few samples of this study predate the infection). Cell type and time point are not known. The chain links TRBV19 to TRBJ2-7; the D gene is possibly TRBD1 (7 bases). The CDR3 sequence is CASQGGADGYEQYF. The CDR3 bases are TGTGCCAGTCAGGGGGGAGCGGACGGATACGAGCAGTACTTC.